The rows below give T cell receptor beta chains drawn from one sample of a study of T cell responses to AZD1222 COVID-19 vaccine. Sequencing was performed with immunoSEQ multiplex PCR; in TCRdb, only in-frame clones are kept and a portion is missing. The sample has roughly 160,000 clones, roughly nine tenths seen once. Sequencing was performed on peripheral blood, taken on day 0 of AZD1222 vaccination. All receptors come from an adult in good health. Both conserved end residues are part of each CDR3. Fields, in order: V gene, clone size, D gene, J gene, CDR3 protein, CDR3 DNA. The D gene is left open where the match is weak. Not every row has a clone size; where given, it reads once, few, many or a size class.

TRBV3-1/TRBV3-2	-	-	TRBJ2-5	CASSPPRGVVETQYF	TGTGCCAGCAGCCCACCAAGAGGAGTGGTAGAGACCCAGTACTTC
TRBV28	-	-	TRBJ2-3	CASSFPIGGYTDTQYF	TGTGCCAGCAGTTTTCCTATCGGGGGCTACACAGATACGCAGTATTTT
TRBV11-2	-	TRBD2	TRBJ2-5	CASRRGGQETQYF	TGTGCCAGCCGCCGCGGGGGTCAAGAGACCCAGTACTTC
TRBV5-5	-	-	TRBJ1-5	CASSSGSTVDQPQHF	TGTGCCAGCAGCTCCGGTAGTACAGTGGATCAGCCCCAGCATTTT
TRBV10-2	-	TRBD2	TRBJ2-7	CASSERIAGGPSSYEQYF	TGCGCCAGCAGTGAGCGGATAGCGGGAGGGCCCAGCTCCTACGAGCAGTACTTC
TRBV28	-	-	TRBJ1-4	CASSLQGRNEKLFF	TGTGCCAGCAGTTTACAGGGACGCAATGAAAAACTGTTTTTT
TRBV28	-	TRBD1	TRBJ1-1	CASSLSSGTGDVAFF	TGTGCCAGCAGTTTATCTTCCGGGACAGGGGATGTAGCTTTCTTT
TRBV2	-	-	TRBJ1-5	CASSYVRGGKQPQHF	TGTGCCAGCAGCTATGTCAGGGGAGGAAAGCAGCCCCAGCATTTT
TRBV7-2	-	-	TRBJ1-1	CASSSPPRGRTEAFF	TGTGCCAGCAGCTCACCGCCAAGGGGAAGAACTGAAGCTTTCTTT
TRBV3-1/TRBV3-2	-	-	TRBJ1-6	CASSQVRGSPLHF	TGTGCCAGCAGCCAAGTGAGGGGATCACCCCTCCACTTT
TRBV4-3	few	-	TRBJ1-1	CASSQELLQVEAFF	TGCGCCAGCAGCCAAGAACTTCTCCAGGTTGAAGCTTTCTTT
TRBV5-5	few	TRBD1	TRBJ2-1	CASRRGQGYTYNEQFF	TGTGCCAGCAGGCGGGGACAGGGCTATACCTACAATGAGCAGTTCTTC
TRBV11-2	-	-	TRBJ2-3	CASSLPIPPAADTQYF	TGTGCCAGCAGCTTACCCATCCCCCCAGCGGCAGATACGCAGTATTTT
TRBV5-1	-	TRBD1	TRBJ1-1	CASSPGTGVVDTEAFF	TGCGCCAGCAGCCCCGGGACAGGGGTGGTGGACACTGAAGCTTTCTTT
TRBV19	-	TRBD2	TRBJ2-2	CASSKRTSGRLAGELFF	TGTGCCAGTAGTAAGCGGACTAGCGGGAGGCTGGCCGGGGAGCTGTTTTTT
TRBV28	-	-	TRBJ1-1	CASSLRGRQHEAFF	TGTGCCAGCAGTTTAAGGGGCAGGCAGCATGAAGCTTTCTTT
TRBV5-1	-	-	TRBJ1-5	CASSSGGADQPQHF	TGCGCCAGCAGCTCGGGGGGCGCGGACCAGCCCCAGCATTTT
TRBV5-5	-	-	TRBJ1-1	CASSLRQKNTEAFF	TGTGCCAGCAGCTTGAGACAGAAGAACACTGAAGCTTTCTTT
TRBV28	-	-	TRBJ1-1	CASNGVDTEAFF	TGTGCCAGCAATGGCGTTGACACTGAAGCTTTCTTT
TRBV30	-	TRBD1	TRBJ1-4	CASTRGGEGEKLFF	TGTGCCTCCACCCGAGGGGGCGAGGGTGAAAAACTGTTTTTT
TRBV6-2/TRBV6-3	-	-	TRBJ2-5	CASSLQETQYF	TGTGCCAGCAGTCTTCAAGAGACCCAGTACTTC
TRBV4-2	-	TRBD1	TRBJ1-1	CASSQPAGQGGGVTEAFF	TGTGCCAGCAGCCAACCCGCGGGACAGGGGGGTGGCGTCACTGAAGCTTTCTTT
TRBV7-2	-	-	TRBJ1-2	CASSLDRGGTYGYTF	TGTGCCAGCAGCCTGGACCGCGGGGGCACCTATGGCTACACCTTC
TRBV24-1	once	-	TRBJ1-4	CATSGDDEKLFF	TGTGCCACCAGTGGTGACGATGAAAAACTGTTTTTT
TRBV11-2	-	TRBD1	TRBJ1-1	CASSPWLGQTNTEAFF	TGTGCCAGCAGCCCCTGGTTGGGACAGACGAACACTGAAGCTTTCTTT
TRBV7-9	-	-	TRBJ1-2	CASSLWQNYGYTF	TGTGCCAGCAGCTTATGGCAAAACTATGGCTACACCTTC
TRBV6-2/TRBV6-3	-	-	TRBJ1-1	CASSYRVQNTEAFF	TGTGCCAGCAGTTACAGGGTTCAGAACACTGAAGCTTTCTTT
TRBV27	-	-	TRBJ1-5	CASSLSWEIRQPQHF	TGTGCCAGCAGTTTATCTTGGGAAATAAGACAGCCCCAGCATTTT
TRBV5-1	-	-	TRBJ1-2	CASSPGTTGGYTF	TGCGCCAGCAGCCCCGGAACGACGGGGGGCTACACCTTC
TRBV24-1	-	TRBD1	TRBJ1-2	CATSDRGQGDGYTF	TGTGCCACCAGTGATAGAGGACAGGGGGACGGCTACACCTTC
TRBV19	-	TRBD1	TRBJ1-4	CASSPDGMGTGSF	TGTGCCAGTAGTCCAGATGGTATGGGGACAGGGAGTTTT
TRBV30	-	TRBD1	TRBJ1-4	CAWTGGSTNEKLFF	TGTGCCTGGACAGGGGGCTCAACTAATGAAAAACTGTTTTTT
TRBV10-1	-	-	TRBJ2-3	CATSSAEATDTQYF	TGCGCCACCTCATCTGCGGAGGCCACAGATACGCAGTATTTT
TRBV5-1	-	TRBD1	TRBJ1-1	CASSFQGGLNTEAFF	TGCGCCAGCAGCTTTCAGGGGGGCCTGAACACTGAAGCTTTCTTT
TRBV6-8	-	-	TRBJ1-3	CASTNGGSAGNTIYF	TGTGCCAGCACCAACGGGGGCTCGGCTGGAAACACCATATATTTT
TRBV5-6	-	TRBD1	TRBJ2-3	CASSLIGTGATDTQYF	TGTGCCAGCAGCTTGATCGGGACAGGGGCCACAGATACGCAGTATTTT
TRBV30	-	-	TRBJ1-1	CAWGRGGGYMNTEAFF	TGTGCCTGGGGTCGAGGGGGAGGGTATATGAACACTGAAGCTTTCTTT
TRBV11-2	-	TRBD2	TRBJ2-1	CASSLGETSGRNEQFF	TGTGCCAGCAGCTTAGGAGAGACTAGCGGGAGAAATGAGCAGTTCTTC
TRBV28	-	-	TRBJ2-1	CASSSVPSYNEQFF	TGTGCCAGCAGTTCGGTACCTTCCTACAATGAGCAGTTCTTC
TRBV3-1/TRBV3-2	-	-	TRBJ2-2	CASSEMTGTGELFF	TGTGCCAGCAGTGAAATGACAGGAACCGGGGAGCTGTTTTTT
TRBV7-2	few	-	TRBJ1-1	CASSLYAGWGTEAFF	TGTGCCAGCAGCTTATACGCAGGGTGGGGAACTGAAGCTTTCTTT
TRBV5-1	-	-	TRBJ2-7	CASSIQGYEQYF	TGCGCCAGCAGCATACAGGGTTACGAGCAGTACTTC
TRBV30	-	TRBD1	TRBJ1-2	CAWSVSGQGDYGYTF	TGTGCCTGGAGTGTATCGGGACAGGGTGACTATGGCTACACCTTC
TRBV2	-	-	TRBJ1-5	CASRDRRNQPQHF	TGTGCCAGCAGGGACAGACGCAATCAGCCCCAGCATTTT
TRBV19	-	-	TRBJ2-7	CASSIGPPYEQYF	TGTGCCAGTAGTATTGGGCCTCCCTACGAGCAGTACTTC
TRBV5-1	-	-	TRBJ1-1	CASSFTGAYANAFF	TGCGCCAGCAGCTTCACGGGCGCATACGCTAACGCTTTCTTT
TRBV5-6	-	-	TRBJ2-3	CASSSRVRGAVSDTQYF	TGTGCCAGCAGCTCCCGGGTCCGGGGGGCAGTTTCAGATACGCAGTATTTT
TRBV5-4	-	-	TRBJ2-1	CASSLESPRLNEQFF	TGTGCCAGCAGCTTGGAAAGCCCCCGTTTGAATGAGCAGTTCTTC
TRBV7-9	-	-	TRBJ1-1	CASSLVTEAFF	TGTGCCAGCAGCCTAGTGACTGAAGCTTTCTTT
TRBV9	-	TRBD1	TRBJ2-5	CASSVGDRPETQYF	TGTGCCAGCAGCGTGGGGGACAGGCCCGAGACCCAGTACTTC
TRBV7-2	-	TRBD1	TRBJ1-2	CASSLRAAGGDGYTF	TGTGCCAGCAGCTTACGGGCGGCAGGGGGAGATGGCTACACCTTC
TRBV6-6	-	-	TRBJ2-7	CASSLEGYEQYF	TGTGCCAGCAGCCTTGAGGGCTACGAGCAGTACTTC
TRBV4-2	-	TRBD2	TRBJ2-3	CASSQTSGGETDTQYF	TGTGCCAGCAGCCAAACTAGCGGGGGGGAAACAGATACGCAGTATTTT
TRBV27	-	TRBD1	TRBJ1-2	CASSPGTEVGGYTF	TGTGCCAGCAGTCCTGGGACAGAGGTCGGAGGCTACACCTTC
TRBV7-2	-	TRBD1	TRBJ1-3	CASSLRTGPGNTIYF	TGTGCCAGCAGCCTACGGACAGGGCCTGGAAACACCATATATTTT
TRBV6-1	-	-	TRBJ1-6	CASSEADSRNSPLHF	TGTGCCAGCAGTGAAGCGGACAGCAGGAATTCACCCCTCCACTTT
TRBV23-1	-	-	TRBJ1-5	CASSPSKLGNQPQHF	TGCGCCAGCAGTCCTTCGAAGCTGGGCAATCAGCCCCAGCATTTT
TRBV5-4	-	-	TRBJ1-3	CASSLAPGLNDGNTIYF	TGTGCCAGCAGCTTGGCTCCAGGACTAAACGACGGAAACACCATATATTTT
TRBV9	-	-	TRBJ2-5	CASSEGPFQETQYF	TGTGCCAGCAGCGAGGGACCTTTTCAAGAGACCCAGTACTTC
TRBV27	-	TRBD2	TRBJ2-5	CASSFNGRVVETQYF	TGTGCCAGCAGTTTTAACGGGAGGGTCGTAGAGACCCAGTACTTC